This TCR beta chain was sequenced during a study of T cells in Graves' hyperthyroidism and ophthalmopathy. This clonotype was picked up many times. V was cut by 6 bases and J by 1 base, with 18 bases left in between. The CDR3 runs to 16 residues. Per germline, CDR1 SNHLY and CDR2 FYNNEI. From RNA transcripts, TCR beta CDR3 regions were amplified. HTBI primers drove first-round RT-PCR of the TCR CDR3. One entry per CDR3 protein, called by TCRdb with MiXCR from the multiplex PCR reads. The table includes approximately 480,000 distinct CDR3 sequences, less than 25% detected once. This chain connects TRBV2 to TRBJ1-1; D ambiguous. Sequencing input: blood. The receptor was isolated from a man between 18 and 35 years old with Graves' hyperthyroidism. This chain's CDR3 is CASSGIEWKSNTEAFF. The CDR3 nucleotides are TGTGCCAGCAGCGGTATAGAGTGGAAATCGAACACTGAAGCTTTCTTT.